This TCR beta chain is drawn from a study of cytomegalovirus exposure and HLA in healthy donors (dated by TCRdb to about 2017). With regard to the full study: According to an earlier analysis of 550 to 700 of the donors, 200 million or so T cells yielded some 110 million unique TCR beta sequences and about 300 Gb of sequence data. The study was designed to test whether signatures of past pathogen exposure could be identified by cataloging public T cell receptors. A later analysis re-analyzed previously published TCR beta repertoires from 650 to 800 donors and added high-resolution HLA genotyping to study TCR occurrence patterns. Among about 360 genotyped donors of the cohort, an average of about 240,000 unique TCR beta nucleotide sequences were sequenced per donor, roughly 18% of them non-productive. Typing coverage varied by locus: about 629-630 donors for A, B, C, DRB1 and DQB1; 500 to 550 for DQA1; 600 to 610 for DPA1; fewer than 480 for DPB1. To predict cytomegalovirus infection status, the study combined high-throughput TCR immunosequencing, statistical association of individual TCRs with disease status, and machine learning. Rather than drawing on any new phenotypic data, the later analysis identified candidate immune exposures from TCR beta sequences and the way those sequences occurred across donors. Four or five DR-DQ haplotypes were treated as single units for association and clustering because of strong linkage in the cohort. An earlier analysis of more than 450 of the donors used high-throughput TCR beta sequencing to judge whether each TCR beta V gene segment behaved as functional or pseudogenic. Around 320 gigabases of sequencing data and tens of millions of unique TCR sequences were included in an early release covering roughly 600 HLA-typed donors. A later genetic analysis used genome-wide SNP genotypes for about 65% of the 666 donors, treating that subset as a discovery cohort. The study profiled the T cell repertoires of about 720 subjects by immunosequencing and related them to cytomegalovirus serostatus. Class I and class II HLA loci were covered by the typing at four-digit resolution. Among the approximately 430 genotyped donors, approximately 76% belonged to the genetic ancestry cluster associated with self-reported Caucasian donors. Besides the first cohort of around 700 subjects, a separate validation cohort made up of 120 different subjects was used. Donor age, sex, ethnicity and CMV serostatus were compiled alongside the repertoire data. All discovery cohort repertoires had been generated on a single sequencing platform. Study-wide findings and limitations: According to the authors, the approach could potentially be generalized to other disease states and immunological phenotypes. According to a later analysis, most CMV-associated TCR beta chains appeared to be HLA-restricted, and the HLA associations seemed to be driven largely by CMV exposure. A later genetic analysis associated a missense DCLRE1C variant with V-gene and J-gene trimming of TCR beta chains, and an independent cohort replicated the association. A few of the identified cytomegalovirus-associated TCR beta chains were confirmed in vitro to be specific for cytomegalovirus antigens. The cohort was sequenced for TCR beta chains only, and without alpha or paired-chain data the features that could be detected were limited. HLA typing was unavailable for some donors at each locus, so association tests used only the typed subset. The earlier analysis of 587 of the donors excluded roughly 16 rarely observed V segments, including chromosome 9 orphons, because counts were too low. Several of the top co-occurrence clusters appeared to be linked to parvovirus B19, influenza, CMV and Epstein-Barr virus, according to a later analysis. Compared with equally common non-associated chains, HLA-associated TCR beta chains in a later analysis were more clonally expanded and had lower generation probabilities. When HLA alleles, especially DR and DQ, strongly co-occurred, TCR associations were difficult to assign to individual alleles. Roughly uniform sequencing depth across donors was assumed in presence/absence analyses, although this assumption may not hold. According to a later genetic analysis, donors in an Asian-associated ancestry cluster had fewer N-insertions in productive TCRs than the approximately 650-donor mean. A further reported finding was that TCR beta sequences accurately predicted the HLA-A and HLA-B alleles for most subjects in the first cohort. Because the 87-base-pair reads could not distinguish some IMGT-functional V segments, including TRBV6-2 and TRBV6-3, those segments were excluded. In the study, approximately 160 TCR beta chains were listed as associated with cytomegalovirus. While some public TCRs were present in many individuals, most TCR sequences turned up only very rarely across donors. A later analysis found that TCR association rates varied across HLA loci, with DRB1 alleles showing the most associated TCRs and HLA-C alleles the fewest. The classifier was reported to diagnose cytomegalovirus status with high specificity and sensitivity in both the original cohort and the validation cohort. In a later analysis, some 18,000 TCR beta sequences were associated with specific HLA alleles at a false discovery rate of 0.05. Immune exposure information for the cohort was limited to CMV serostatus. Correlated functional status among segregating V segments might be attributable to linkage disequilibrium, but an unknown experimental factor could not be ruled out. The sequencing pipeline was judged likely to have produced a cluster of highly shared sequence variants as a technical artifact. In an earlier analysis of about 600 of the donors, most TCR beta V segments appeared in productive rearrangements about 87% or about 30% of the time, broadly matching IMGT annotations.

On this clone itself: Its antigen is not yet known. Base qualities are missing; no much larger clone stands one base away.

Receptor libraries were prepared by the immunoSEQ multiplex PCR assay. For the multiplex PCR, a mixture combining 60 forward primers for TCR Vbeta segments and 13 reverse primers for TCR Jbeta segments was used. Amplification of the CDR3 region of rearranged TCR beta genes was performed with a multiplex PCR assay on genomic DNA. Amplified TCR beta libraries were sequenced as 87-base-pair reads on the Illumina HiSeq System. The paper's processing steps were these. Across the 640 or so repertoires, a later analysis counted 75 million to 90 million unique TCR beta chains, some 11 million of which were shared by at least two donors. A nearest-neighbor algorithm error-corrected the raw reads and collapsed the reads into unique sequences, merging closely related sequences to remove PCR and sequencing errors. Alignment of CDR3 sequences to IMGT reference sequences was used to assign V, D and J gene segments. Each retained sequence needed at least a six-nucleotide match to both a V gene segment and a J gene segment. Rearrangements were classified as productive when the CDR3 lacked stop codons and remained in frame with V and J, and all other rearrangements were classified as non-productive. CDR3 was defined by IMGT convention, running from the second conserved V-encoded cysteine to the conserved J-encoded phenylalanine. Sequences without an unambiguous match to a single V gene segment were excluded from the earlier analysis of 587 of the donors. An earlier analysis of just under 600 of the donors called V segments functional above 56.7% productive rearrangements and segregating when the between-donor standard deviation exceeded 5%. To diagnose cytomegalovirus status from the catalog of TCR beta chain sequences, a statistical classification framework was built. V and J gene assignment, in a later analysis, came from comparing TCR nucleotide sequences with IMGT/GENE-DB human TR gene sequences. Using the TCRdist pipeline, a later analysis assigned CDR3 sequences along with most-parsimonious VDJ recombination scenarios. In a later analysis, each TCR beta chain was defined by its CDR3 amino acid sequence together with its V-gene family, and reads without a unique V-gene family were excluded. To address suspected cross-contamination and a sequencing artifact, a later analysis removed approximately 600 highly shared, low-generation-probability nucleotide sequences. In a later analysis, a clonal expansion index for each public chain was calculated from normalized within-repertoire ranks of inferred template counts. In a later analysis, generation probabilities were computed with a VDJ recombination model fitted to out-of-frame rearrangements, and the resulting probabilities were checked against IGoR. A later analysis scored TCR-TCR, TCR-HLA and TCR-CMV co-occurrence with hypergeometric tests, applying a repertoire-size bias correction to TCR pairs. In a later analysis, false discovery rates were estimated by permuting HLA or CMV assignments 20 times. In a later analysis, co-occurring TCRs were grouped using DBSCAN, with TCRdist sequence similarity added in when clustering inside HLA-allele-positive subsets. Repertoires with fewer than 30,000 or more than 120,000 public chains, plus five repertoires with anomalous nucleotide sharing, were excluded from co-occurrence clustering. The clones in this table, taken by TCRdb from immuneACCESS, are in-frame only. Not every clone is retained; where verified, under half of the shortfall comes from an unresolved V gene, and the cause of the rest is unknown. V, J and clone size derive from that table, while D and trimming were established from the DNA sequence. This sample has 170,000 or so clones in its table, and 80% of those were observed once. The ten largest clones add up to approximately 5.1% of the sample.

In total, roughly 710 healthy bone marrow donors made up the cohort. All cohort members were sampled while nominally healthy, although unrecorded immune exposures were likely present. The donor tested CMV seronegative, placing the donor among the roughly 350 seronegative members of the cohort. A peripheral blood sample was provided by each donor, and peripheral blood mononuclear cells were used for TCR beta sequencing. Genomic DNA extraction from the blood cell samples was performed with the Qiagen DNeasy Blood Extraction Kit. CDR1 and CDR2 are drawn from the germline V gene (reference sequence): SEHNR, FQNEAQ. The CDR3 sequence holds 16 residues, the cysteine and phenylalanine included. Left in the record is the CDR3 DNA by itself, 48 bases read in frame from the first base. Ends trimmed: V by 5 bases, J by 2 bases; bases unmatched to a gene: 9.

The rearrangement joined TRBV7-9 to TRBJ1-5; TRBD1 aligns with 7 central bases. Sequencing input: PBMCs. The clonotype comes from a middle-aged man in good health and CMV-seronegative. This receptor carries the CDR3 CASSLNSGGGNQPQHF. In nucleotide form, the sequence is TGTGCCAGCAGCCTAAATTCAGGGGGAGGCAATCAGCCCCAGCATTTT.